The clone carrying this T cell receptor beta chain is termed medium-sized. Its antigen is as yet unknown. J gave up 6 bases and V 5 bases, and 6 bases lay outside the gene matches. Germline V gene sequence: CDR1 MNHGY, CDR2 SAAAGT. CDR3 length equals 14 residues. The data belong to a study of T cells in localized non-small cell lung cancer. Study results and limitations: Longer overall survival accompanied higher blood T cell density. Tumor samples were not multi-region, leaving intratumor heterogeneity unexcluded. T cell clonality was highest in uninvolved adjacent lung, above tumor. Paired adjacent lung recovered a median about 60 of the top 100 tumor clones.

Sequencing was performed with immunoSEQ multiplex PCR; in TCRdb, only in-frame clones are kept and a portion is missing. In the table there are about 3,500 clones, around 25% of which are singletons. The sequence was collected from a woman aged 35-70 years with stage I lung adenocarcinoma. The sequences come from lung tumor tissue, collected before any cancer treatment. V usage is TRBV6-8 and J usage is TRBJ2-3, with 9 positions matching TRBD1. CDR3 DNA sequence: TGTGCCAGCAGTGACCGGACAGGGGAGGATACGCAGTATTTT. This encodes CASSDRTGEDTQYF.